This T cell receptor (beta chain) was sequenced in a study of siplizumab effects on memory and regulatory T cells (dated by TCRdb to about 2019). Background for the entire study: The study looked at the effect of siplizumab, an anti-CD2 antibody, on alloreactive T-cell subsets in allogeneic mixed lymphocyte reactions made from human PBMCs.

Sorted unstimulated T cells, along with proliferating T cells recovered from mixed lymphocyte reactions, underwent TCRbeta CDR3 sequencing. Fresh whole blood from ten HLA-typed healthy donors was used as the source from which PBMCs were isolated. In regard to this clone: This receptor's antigen is unknown. Base qualities are missing; no much larger clone stands one base away.

The study at large found these results: Siplizumab significantly lowered the cumulative frequency of alloreactive sequences that could be traced to unstimulated CD4+ memory T cells. Among mappable alloreactive CD4+ clones, an average Treg-derived fraction of over 60% was observed with siplizumab, compared with around 28% in control reactions. Sequences below about 10^-5 frequency were poorly captured, so only a minor fraction of alloreactive clones could be mapped to unstimulated subsets. A naive or memory phenotype could not be assigned to roughly 80-95% of proliferating CD4+ or CD8+ clones. Unstimulated naive T cells appeared to be more diverse than memory T cells, and naive cells seemed to make a substantial contribution to the alloresponse. The suppressive function of proliferating Tregs from siplizumab cultures was not functionally confirmed.

The germline V gene (reference sequence) specifies SGHNT as CDR1 and YYREEE as CDR2. CDR3 length: 13 amino acids, cysteine to phenylalanine. Only the CDR3 part of the read is kept: 39 bases, read in frame from the first base. Trimming accounts for 4 bases at V and 5 bases at J, while the number of junction bases matched to no gene is 5. Receptor libraries were prepared by the immunoSEQ multiplex PCR assay. Approximately 100,000 TCR templates per sample were assayed on the deep sequencing platform. Genomic DNA extracted from sorted T cells was used for TCRbeta CDR3 sequencing. Per the authors' processing: The R programming language was used for clonal analysis of TCRbeta CDR3 data. Alloreactive CD4+ and CD8+ clones were identified by comparing unstimulated samples to CFSE-low samples taken after the reaction. By matching sequences to the repertoires of sorted unstimulated Treg and non-Treg cells, each alloreactive CD4+ clone was assigned a regulatory or non-regulatory origin. The immuneACCESS repertoire file appears here via TCRdb, limited to in-frame rearrangements. These files lack a portion of the clones; in checked studies, under half of the deficit traces to unresolved V genes, and the cause of the others is not known. That table gives V, J and clone size, and the DNA gave D and trimming. Recorded for this sample are about 97,000 clones; about 90% of them occurred a single time. Roughly 1% of the sample goes to the ten largest clones.

What was sequenced was CD4+ T cells sorted from blood. The rearrangement joined TRBV5-4 to TRBJ2-7; 8 of the junction bases match TRBD1. This sequence originates from a human donor in good health. The nucleotides read TGTGCCAGCAGCCAGACAGGGGTCCACGAGCAGTACTTC. Its translation reads: CASSQTGVHEQYF.